This is a list of T cell receptor beta chains from one sample in a study of beta chain features in type 1 diabetes. Data came from immunoSEQ multiplex PCR; TCRdb stores just in-frame clones and leaves some out. The top ten clones hold 0.62% of a sample with roughly 170,000 clones, approximately 13% of them seen once. Sequencing was carried out using central memory CD4+ T cells from blood. The source is a woman aged 18-30 years in good health. Each CDR3 is given with its conserved first and last residue. The D gene is left open where the match is weak. Rows may omit the clone size; those that give it use once, few, many or a size class.

j_call: TRBJ2-3
d_call: .
v_call: TRBV5-4
clone_size: .
cdr3_nt: TGTGCCAGCAGCTTCGGTGGGAGAGTCGGCACAGATACGCAGTATTTT
cdr3_aa: CASSFGGRVGTDTQYF

j_call: TRBJ2-3
d_call: .
v_call: TRBV5-1
clone_size: few
cdr3_nt: TGCGCCAGCAGATCCTCGGGTGGCGATACGCAGTATTTT
cdr3_aa: CASRSSGGDTQYF

j_call: TRBJ1-5
d_call: .
v_call: TRBV18
clone_size: .
cdr3_nt: TGTGCCAGCTCACCTCAGGGTTCCAATCAGCCCCAGCATTTT
cdr3_aa: CASSPQGSNQPQHF

j_call: TRBJ1-2
d_call: TRBD1
v_call: TRBV27
clone_size: few
cdr3_nt: TGTGCCAGTAGGACAGGGGTTGGTAACTATGGCTACACCTTC
cdr3_aa: CASRTGVGNYGYTF

j_call: TRBJ2-7
d_call: TRBD1
v_call: TRBV5-1
clone_size: .
cdr3_nt: TGCGCCAGCAGCCGGACCGGGACAGGCAATGAGGAGCAGTACTTC
cdr3_aa: CASSRTGTGNEEQYF

j_call: TRBJ1-5
d_call: .
v_call: TRBV30
clone_size: few
cdr3_nt: TGTGCCTGGAGCGCCGACAATAGCAATCAGCCCCAGCATTTT
cdr3_aa: CAWSADNSNQPQHF

j_call: TRBJ2-7
d_call: TRBD1
v_call: TRBV2
clone_size: once
cdr3_nt: TGTGCCAGCAGGCAGACAGGGGACTCCTACGAGCAGTACTTC
cdr3_aa: CASRQTGDSYEQYF

j_call: TRBJ2-3
d_call: .
v_call: TRBV9
clone_size: few
cdr3_nt: TGTGCCAGCAGCCTAACTCGCGGGAACACAGATACGCAGTATTTT
cdr3_aa: CASSLTRGNTDTQYF

j_call: TRBJ1-1
d_call: .
v_call: TRBV5-1
clone_size: few
cdr3_nt: TGCGCCAGCAGCACTACGAAGAACACTGAAGCTTTCTTT
cdr3_aa: CASSTTKNTEAFF

j_call: TRBJ2-4
d_call: TRBD2
v_call: TRBV7-2
clone_size: few
cdr3_nt: TGTGCCAGCAGCTTCCAGACTAGCGGGGGCGAGAGGGGCATTCAGTACTTC
cdr3_aa: CASSFQTSGGERGIQYF

j_call: TRBJ1-4
d_call: TRBD1
v_call: TRBV11-2
clone_size: .
cdr3_nt: TGTGCCAGCAGCTTAGCCCAGACAGGGAGTAATGAAAAACTGTTTTTT
cdr3_aa: CASSLAQTGSNEKLFF

j_call: TRBJ2-5
d_call: TRBD1
v_call: TRBV5-4
clone_size: .
cdr3_nt: TGTGCCAGCAGCTTACCGGGACAGGGAGCAGAGACCCAGTACTTC
cdr3_aa: CASSLPGQGAETQYF

j_call: TRBJ2-2
d_call: .
v_call: TRBV4-3
clone_size: .
cdr3_nt: TGCGCCAGCAGCCAAGACCGCGGGTCCAGCTTTAACACCGGGGAGCTGTTTTTT
cdr3_aa: CASSQDRGSSFNTGELFF

j_call: TRBJ2-7
d_call: .
v_call: TRBV7-3
clone_size: few
cdr3_nt: TGTGCCAGCAGCTTAAGTGCGAACTACGAGCAGTACTTC
cdr3_aa: CASSLSANYEQYF

j_call: TRBJ2-5
d_call: .
v_call: TRBV21-1
clone_size: few
cdr3_nt: TGTGCCAGCAGCAAAAAGGGGGAATTCCAAGAGACCCAGTACTTC
cdr3_aa: CASSKKGEFQETQYF

j_call: TRBJ2-2
d_call: TRBD2
v_call: TRBV7-8
clone_size: .
cdr3_nt: TGTGCCAGCAGCTTACTAGCGGGGGGCACCGGGGAGCTGTTTTTT
cdr3_aa: CASSLLAGGTGELFF

j_call: TRBJ2-5
d_call: .
v_call: TRBV30
clone_size: few
cdr3_nt: TGTGCCTGGAGCCGACTAGTGCTAGAGACCCAGTACTTC
cdr3_aa: CAWSRLVLETQYF

j_call: TRBJ2-2
d_call: TRBD2
v_call: TRBV9
clone_size: few
cdr3_nt: TGTGCCAGCAGCCCAGAACTAGCGGGGGCCACCGGGGAGCTGTTTTTT
cdr3_aa: CASSPELAGATGELFF

j_call: TRBJ2-5
d_call: .
v_call: TRBV15
clone_size: .
cdr3_nt: TGTGCCACCAGCAGAGATGCGAGAGAGACCCAGTACTTC
cdr3_aa: CATSRDARETQYF

j_call: TRBJ1-2
d_call: .
v_call: TRBV13
clone_size: .
cdr3_nt: TGTGCCAGCAGCCTTCAGAGAGGTTACTATGGCTACACCTTC
cdr3_aa: CASSLQRGYYGYTF

j_call: TRBJ1-5
d_call: .
v_call: TRBV11-3
clone_size: few
cdr3_nt: TGTGCCAGCAGCCCACAGAGCAATCAGCCCCAGCATTTT
cdr3_aa: CASSPQSNQPQHF

j_call: TRBJ2-2
d_call: .
v_call: TRBV19
clone_size: .
cdr3_nt: TGTGCCAGTAGTATCTCGCGGACGAACACCGGGGAGCTGTTTTTT
cdr3_aa: CASSISRTNTGELFF

j_call: TRBJ2-7
d_call: TRBD2
v_call: TRBV7-6
clone_size: .
cdr3_nt: TGTGCCAGCAGCTTACAATCCGGGACTAGCGGGAGAACGAGTGAGCAGTACTTC
cdr3_aa: CASSLQSGTSGRTSEQYF

j_call: TRBJ2-4
d_call: TRBD2
v_call: TRBV15
clone_size: .
cdr3_nt: TGTGCCACCAGCCAGACTAGCGGGAGGGGGCAATCCATTCAGTACTTC
cdr3_aa: CATSQTSGRGQSIQYF

j_call: TRBJ2-1
d_call: .
v_call: TRBV6-1
clone_size: few
cdr3_nt: TGTGCCACGCACAGAGACCGCTCCTACAATGAGCAGTTCTTC
cdr3_aa: CATHRDRSYNEQFF

j_call: TRBJ1-5
d_call: .
v_call: TRBV2
clone_size: .
cdr3_nt: TGTGCCAGCAGTGATGACGGACAGATCAATCAGCCCCAGCATTTT
cdr3_aa: CASSDDGQINQPQHF

j_call: TRBJ2-5
d_call: TRBD1
v_call: TRBV14
clone_size: few
cdr3_nt: TGTGCCAGCAGCCCATGGACAGGGGAGACCCAGTACTTC
cdr3_aa: CASSPWTGETQYF

j_call: TRBJ1-1
d_call: .
v_call: TRBV6-4
clone_size: many
cdr3_nt: TGTGCCAGCAGAAGACAGGAGAACACTGAAGCTTTCTTT
cdr3_aa: CASRRQENTEAFF

j_call: TRBJ2-7
d_call: TRBD2
v_call: TRBV7-2
clone_size: .
cdr3_nt: TGTGCCAGCAGCAAGAAGGGACTAGCGGGAGTAGAGACCTACGAGCAGTACTTC
cdr3_aa: CASSKKGLAGVETYEQYF

j_call: TRBJ2-7
d_call: .
v_call: TRBV6-6
clone_size: few
cdr3_nt: TGTGCCAGCACCGCTGGGGACGGAGGGACCTACGAGCAGTACTTC
cdr3_aa: CASTAGDGGTYEQYF

j_call: TRBJ2-6
d_call: .
v_call: TRBV7-9
clone_size: few
cdr3_nt: TGTGCCAGCACCGCGTCGTTCCGATCTGGGGCCAACGTCCTGACTTTC
cdr3_aa: CASTASFRSGANVLTF

j_call: TRBJ2-1
d_call: TRBD2
v_call: TRBV28
clone_size: .
cdr3_nt: TGTGCCAGCAGTTTAGCGAGGACTAGCGGGAGGGCCGAGGATGAGCAGTTCTTC
cdr3_aa: CASSLARTSGRAEDEQFF

j_call: TRBJ1-5
d_call: TRBD1
v_call: TRBV10-2
clone_size: few
cdr3_nt: TGCGCCAGCAGTGAGCAGGGGGCGAAGCCCCAGCATTTT
cdr3_aa: CASSEQGAKPQHF

j_call: TRBJ1-4
d_call: .
v_call: TRBV29-1
clone_size: few
cdr3_nt: TGCAGCGTGGGCAGGAACACTAATGAAAAACTGTTTTTT
cdr3_aa: CSVGRNTNEKLFF

j_call: TRBJ2-1
d_call: .
v_call: TRBV28
clone_size: .
cdr3_nt: TGTGCCAGCAGCCTTTTAGCCCTCTCCTACAATGAGCAGTTCTTC
cdr3_aa: CASSLLALSYNEQFF

j_call: TRBJ2-1
d_call: TRBD1
v_call: TRBV20-1
clone_size: few
cdr3_nt: TGCAGTGCAGCTGACAGGGAGGAGCAGTTCTTC
cdr3_aa: CSAADREEQFF

j_call: TRBJ2-5
d_call: .
v_call: TRBV19
clone_size: few
cdr3_nt: TGTGCCAGTAGTTCCTTGGAGGCGGCGAAAGAGACCCAGTACTTC
cdr3_aa: CASSSLEAAKETQYF

j_call: TRBJ2-2
d_call: .
v_call: TRBV9
clone_size: .
cdr3_nt: TGTGCCAGCAGCGTAGCCGGGGTGAACACCGGGGAGCTGTTTTTT
cdr3_aa: CASSVAGVNTGELFF

j_call: TRBJ1-5
d_call: .
v_call: TRBV21-1
clone_size: few
cdr3_nt: TGTGCCAGCAGCAAAGATCACCGGGACAGCGATCAGCCCCAGCATTTT
cdr3_aa: CASSKDHRDSDQPQHF

j_call: TRBJ2-3
d_call: TRBD2
v_call: TRBV30
clone_size: .
cdr3_nt: TGTGCCCGGGGGGGTTGGACAGATACGCAGTATTTT
cdr3_aa: CARGGWTDTQYF

j_call: TRBJ2-4
d_call: .
v_call: TRBV14
clone_size: .
cdr3_nt: TGTGCCAGCAGCCACAGAGGGGGAAACATTCAGTACTTC
cdr3_aa: CASSHRGGNIQYF

j_call: TRBJ2-7
d_call: TRBD1
v_call: TRBV6-6
clone_size: .
cdr3_nt: TGTGCCAGCAGTTCCTGGGACAGCCAGCAGTACTTC
cdr3_aa: CASSSWDSQQYF

j_call: TRBJ2-1
d_call: .
v_call: TRBV30
clone_size: many
cdr3_nt: TGTGCCTGGAGTTCAAAGCGGTCGTACAATGAGCAGTTCTTC
cdr3_aa: CAWSSKRSYNEQFF

j_call: TRBJ2-4
d_call: TRBD2
v_call: TRBV28
clone_size: .
cdr3_nt: TGTGCCAGCAGAGCGGGGATGAACATTCAGTACTTC
cdr3_aa: CASRAGMNIQYF

j_call: TRBJ2-7
d_call: TRBD2
v_call: TRBV18
clone_size: .
cdr3_nt: TGTGCCAGCTCACCTTCCGGGACTAGCATCTACGAGCAGTACTTC
cdr3_aa: CASSPSGTSIYEQYF

j_call: TRBJ2-1
d_call: TRBD1
v_call: TRBV7-2
clone_size: .
cdr3_nt: TGTGCCAGCAGTCCGGGACAGACCAATGAGCAGTTCTTC
cdr3_aa: CASSPGQTNEQFF

j_call: TRBJ2-5
d_call: TRBD1
v_call: TRBV11-2
clone_size: .
cdr3_nt: TGTGCCAGCAGCTTAGGGAATACCGGGACAGGGAAAGAGACCCAGTACTTC
cdr3_aa: CASSLGNTGTGKETQYF

j_call: TRBJ2-5
d_call: .
v_call: TRBV18
clone_size: .
cdr3_nt: TGTGCCAGCTCCAGGGAACTATCAGAGACCCAGTACTTC
cdr3_aa: CASSRELSETQYF

j_call: TRBJ1-1
d_call: TRBD1
v_call: TRBV18
clone_size: .
cdr3_nt: TGTGCCAGCTCACCAAGTCGGCAGGGGGTCGCTGAAGCTTTCTTT
cdr3_aa: CASSPSRQGVAEAFF

j_call: TRBJ2-7
d_call: TRBD1
v_call: TRBV7-6
clone_size: few
cdr3_nt: TGTGCCAGCAGCTTAGGACAGGGGGCCTACGAGCAGTACTTC
cdr3_aa: CASSLGQGAYEQYF

j_call: TRBJ2-5
d_call: TRBD2
v_call: TRBV9
clone_size: .
cdr3_nt: TGTGCCAGCAGCGTATCCCCAGCGGGACAAGAGACCCAGTACTTC
cdr3_aa: CASSVSPAGQETQYF

j_call: TRBJ2-5
d_call: TRBD1
v_call: TRBV11-2
clone_size: few
cdr3_nt: TGTGCCAGCAGCTTGGGGACAGGGTCAGAGACCCAGTACTTC
cdr3_aa: CASSLGTGSETQYF

j_call: TRBJ1-5
d_call: TRBD1
v_call: TRBV7-2
clone_size: .
cdr3_nt: TGTGCCAGCAGCTTAGCGGCGGGGACAGGCAATCAGCCCCAGCATTTT
cdr3_aa: CASSLAAGTGNQPQHF

j_call: TRBJ2-2
d_call: TRBD2
v_call: TRBV2
clone_size: few
cdr3_nt: TGTGCCAGCAGTCCTGGACTAGCGTTCGGGGAGCTGTTTTTT
cdr3_aa: CASSPGLAFGELFF

j_call: TRBJ2-7
d_call: TRBD2
v_call: TRBV18
clone_size: .
cdr3_nt: TGTGCCAGCCTCCCGACTAGCGGGAGTCCCTACGAGCAGTACTTC
cdr3_aa: CASLPTSGSPYEQYF

j_call: TRBJ2-7
d_call: .
v_call: TRBV2
clone_size: medium-sized
cdr3_nt: TGTGCCGGAGCCAACAGCCCAGGGGCCTACGAGCAGTACTTC
cdr3_aa: CAGANSPGAYEQYF

j_call: TRBJ1-1
d_call: .
v_call: TRBV14
clone_size: .
cdr3_nt: TGTGCCAGCAGCCAAGCGTCCGCAGGAGGAGCTTTCTTT
cdr3_aa: CASSQASAGGAFF

j_call: TRBJ2-1
d_call: TRBD2
v_call: TRBV5-1
clone_size: .
cdr3_nt: TGCGCCAGCAGCTTCGCTAGCGGGAGCGATGAGCAGTTCTTC
cdr3_aa: CASSFASGSDEQFF

j_call: TRBJ2-2
d_call: TRBD1
v_call: TRBV30
clone_size: few
cdr3_nt: TGTGCCTGGGAGGGACAGGGGAACACCGGGGAGCTGTTTTTT
cdr3_aa: CAWEGQGNTGELFF